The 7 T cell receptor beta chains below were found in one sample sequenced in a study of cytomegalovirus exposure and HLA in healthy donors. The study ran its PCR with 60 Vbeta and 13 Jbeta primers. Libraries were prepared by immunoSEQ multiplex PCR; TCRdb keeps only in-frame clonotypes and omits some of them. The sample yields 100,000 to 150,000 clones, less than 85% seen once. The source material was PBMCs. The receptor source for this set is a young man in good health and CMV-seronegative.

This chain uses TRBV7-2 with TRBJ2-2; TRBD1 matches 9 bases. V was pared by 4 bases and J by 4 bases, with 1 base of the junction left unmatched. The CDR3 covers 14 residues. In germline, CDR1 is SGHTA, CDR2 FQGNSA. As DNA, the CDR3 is TGTGCCAGCAGCTCGGGACAGGGCACCGGGGAGCTGTTTTTT. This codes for CASSSGQGTGELFF.

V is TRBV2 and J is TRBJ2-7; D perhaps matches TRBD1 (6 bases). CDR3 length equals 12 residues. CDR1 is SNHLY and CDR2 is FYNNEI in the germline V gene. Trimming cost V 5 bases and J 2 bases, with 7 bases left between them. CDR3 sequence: CASSTGTYEQYF. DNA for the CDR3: TGTGCCAGCAGTACAGGGACCTACGAGCAGTACTTC.

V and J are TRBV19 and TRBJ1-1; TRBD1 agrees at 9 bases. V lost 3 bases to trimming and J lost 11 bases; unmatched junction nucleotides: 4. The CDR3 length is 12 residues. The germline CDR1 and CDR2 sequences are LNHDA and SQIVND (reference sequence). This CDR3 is CASSMGDRAAFF. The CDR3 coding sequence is TGTGCCAGTAGTATGGGGGACAGGGCGGCTTTCTTT.

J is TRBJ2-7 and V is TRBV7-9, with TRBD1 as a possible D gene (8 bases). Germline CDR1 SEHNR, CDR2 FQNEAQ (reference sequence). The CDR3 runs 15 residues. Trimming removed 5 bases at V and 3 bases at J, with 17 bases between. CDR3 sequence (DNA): TGTGCCAGCAGCAGACTAACAGGGGGGGTCTACGAGCAGTACTTC. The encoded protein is CASSRLTGGVYEQYF. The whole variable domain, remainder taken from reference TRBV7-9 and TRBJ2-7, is DTGVSQNPRHKITKRGQNVTFRCDPISEHNRLYWYRQTLGQGPEFLTYFQNEAQLEKSRLLSDRFSAERPKGSFSTLEIQRTEQGDSAMYLCASSRLTGGVYEQYFGPGTRLTVT.

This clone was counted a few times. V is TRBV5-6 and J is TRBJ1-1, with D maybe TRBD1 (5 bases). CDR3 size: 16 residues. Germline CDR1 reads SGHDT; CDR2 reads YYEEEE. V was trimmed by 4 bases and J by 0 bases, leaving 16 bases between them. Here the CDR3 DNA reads TGTGCCAGCAGCCAGGGAATGGGCAGACTGAACACTGAAGCTTTCTTT. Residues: CASSQGMGRLNTEAFF. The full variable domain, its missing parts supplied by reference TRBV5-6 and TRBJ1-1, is DAGVTQSPTHLIKTRGQQVTLRCSPKSGHDTVSWYQQALGQGPQFIFQYYEEEERQRGNFPDRFSGHQFPNYSSELNVNALLLGDSALYLCASSQGMGRLNTEAFFGQGTRLTVV.

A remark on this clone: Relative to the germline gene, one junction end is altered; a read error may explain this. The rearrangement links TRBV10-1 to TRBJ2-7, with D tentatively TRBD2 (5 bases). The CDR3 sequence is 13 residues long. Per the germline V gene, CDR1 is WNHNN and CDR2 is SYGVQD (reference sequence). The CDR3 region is CAGSDGLAYEQYF. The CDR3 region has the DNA TGCGCCGGCAGTGACGGACTGGCCTACGAGCAGTACTTC.

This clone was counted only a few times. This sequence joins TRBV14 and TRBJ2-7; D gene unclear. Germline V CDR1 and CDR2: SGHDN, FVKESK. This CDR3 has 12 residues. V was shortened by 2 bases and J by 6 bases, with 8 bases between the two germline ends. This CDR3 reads CASSQLSGEQYF. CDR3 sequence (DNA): TGTGCCAGCAGCCAATTATCGGGCGAGCAGTACTTC.